This T cell receptor beta chain was profiled in a study of shared clonotypes between healthy human individuals. Each subset's genomic DNA was shared equally among a number of immunoSEQ plates. The data were produced by immunoSEQ multiplex PCR, yet TCRdb's version contains in-frame clones alone and is incomplete. This sample yields 2 million to 2.5 million clones, of which roughly 91% are seen a single time; approximately 1.7% belongs to the top ten. V gave up 1 base and J gave up 6 bases, with 9 bases separating them. Germline CDR1 and CDR2: MNHEY and SMNVEV (reference sequence). The CDR3 length is 14 residues. Naive CD8 cells were CD45RO-negative, positively selected for CCR7, excluding terminally differentiated effector memory CD45RA+ cells. Note on this clone: Other DNA sequences within the sample encode an identical CDR3.

This chain joins TRBV27 and TRBJ2-2, with D perhaps matching TRBD1 (6 bases). The sample was naive CD8+ T cells from PBMCs. This clonotype was obtained from a man younger than 30 in good health. Some clones in this sample may be carry-over from other donors' samples. The CDR3 coding sequence is TGTGCCAGCAGTTTATTGGGGGCCGCCGGGGAGCTGTTTTTT. Translation: CASSLLGAAGELFF.